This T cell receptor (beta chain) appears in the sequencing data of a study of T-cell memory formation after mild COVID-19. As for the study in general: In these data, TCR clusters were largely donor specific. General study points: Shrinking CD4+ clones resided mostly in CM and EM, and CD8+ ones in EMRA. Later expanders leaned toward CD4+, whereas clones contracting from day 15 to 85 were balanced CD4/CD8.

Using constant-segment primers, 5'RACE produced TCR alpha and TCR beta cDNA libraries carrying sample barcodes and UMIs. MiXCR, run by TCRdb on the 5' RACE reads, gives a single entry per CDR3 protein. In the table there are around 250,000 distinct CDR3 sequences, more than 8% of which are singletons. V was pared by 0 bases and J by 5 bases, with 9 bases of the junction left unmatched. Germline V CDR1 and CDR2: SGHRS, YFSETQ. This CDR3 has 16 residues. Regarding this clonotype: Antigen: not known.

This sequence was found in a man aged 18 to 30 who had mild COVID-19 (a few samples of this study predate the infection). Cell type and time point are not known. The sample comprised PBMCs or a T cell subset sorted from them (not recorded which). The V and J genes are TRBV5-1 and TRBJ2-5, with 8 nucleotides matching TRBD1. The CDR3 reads CASSLAGTGFFETQYF. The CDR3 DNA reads TGCGCCAGCAGCTTGGCCGGGACAGGTTTTTTTGAGACCCAGTACTTC.